This record looks at one T cell receptor beta chain sequence and its context. This clone appeared a single time. It lacks a known antigen. Base qualities are not recorded, but no much larger clone differs from it by a single base. This sample was included in a study of shared clonotypes between healthy human individuals (dated by TCRdb to 2018 to 2021). Concerning the study at large: The cohort comprised two women and a few men aged 18 to 49 years. For each donor, three plates each were used for CD4 naive and CD4 memory, two plates were used for CD8 naive, and one plate was used for CD8 memory. Blood TCR repertoires of a handful of healthy adults were deeply sequenced to estimate repertoire size and the extent of clonotype sharing between individuals. Different laboratories and diverse techniques were used to prepare libraries and sequence TCR repertoires, to increase sequencing depth and limit assay-specific biases. Per donor, leukapheresis produced somewhere between about 0.94 and 9 billion PBMCs.

V and J are truncated by 3 bases and 0 bases respectively, leaving an intervening sequence of 11 bases. There are 16 amino acids in the CDR3, from cysteine to phenylalanine inclusive. Only the CDR3 portion is preserved as DNA: 48 bases, with reading frame beginning at the first base. CDR1 is given as ENHRY and CDR2 as SYGVKD, both from the germline V gene. Healthy HIV-negative adults with no recently reported acute infections or vaccinations were included as donors. Only Caucasian adults living in Nashville, Tennessee, USA were represented among the donors. CD4+ T cells were enriched through magnetic negative selection, after which naive cells were positively selected on CD45RA and the remaining negative fraction served as the memory subset. Blood was collected by leukapheresis, and PBMCs were isolated by Ficoll-Histopaque density gradient centrifugation and then cryopreserved in liquid nitrogen vapor phase. Analytical flow cytometry was used to check the purity and quantity of each magnetically sorted T cell population. Genomic DNA was isolated from each sorted fraction and quantified by UV absorbance on a Nanodrop 2000c.

Using the deep immunoSEQ assay, multiplex PCR amplified TCR CDR3 regions from genomic DNA. For each cell subset, the extracted genomic DNA was distributed evenly across all wells of several immunoSEQ 96-well plates, and each plate served as one replicate. For sorted subsets, around 200 ng genomic DNA, equal to 25,000 to 35,000 T cell genomes, was loaded into each replicate PCR. Purified libraries were quantified with a Qubit 3.0 fluorometer, sized on a Bioanalyzer 2100, and re-quantified with the KAPA Library Quantification kit. Each immunoSEQ 96-well plate was sequenced on its own single-read 150-cycle Illumina NextSeq 550 flow cell. The authors' pipeline ran thus. Because the immunoSEQ output held only junctional sequences and lacked quality scores, the filtering could not match the filtering applied to full-length reads. To assign V/J genes and CDR3, sequences were annotated against IMGT germline references using PyIR, a Python wrapper for IgBLAST v1.9. Reads were filtered out if the reads had weak V/J assignments (E-value above 1e-6), no CDR3, stop codons, out-of-frame junctions, or ambiguous translated residues. V3J clonotypes were defined by identical inferred V gene, J gene, and CDR3 amino acid sequence. Percentage overlap between repertoires was computed as shared unique clonotypes divided by the size of the smaller repertoire. Three approaches were used to assess repertoire richness: RTK rarefaction, the Chao1 estimator, and Recon v2.1 estimates of unobserved clonotypes. Generation probabilities for all TCRbeta clonotypes obtained by the gDNA method from a handful of donors were computed using OLGA. The clones in this table, taken by TCRdb from immuneACCESS, are in-frame only. Not every clone is retained; where verified, under half of the shortfall comes from an unresolved V gene, and the cause of the rest is unknown. From that table come the V and J calls and clone size; the DNA was used to work out D and trimming. For this sample the table gives roughly 2.5 million clones, of which around 94% were detected only once. Over 0.12% of the sample is in the top ten clones.

What the work shows at the level of the full study, not this receptor alone: Rarefaction of sorted-subset datasets indicated incomplete sequencing despite the large sequencing depth. Naive subsets generally had larger estimated clonotype richness than memory subsets did. Around 5.4% of naive CD4, around 3.6% of naive CD8, about 2.1% of memory CD4, and about 0.4% of memory CD8 clonotypes were shared across several donors. Sampling was restricted to blood, and TCR repertoires in tissues likely differ from the TCR repertoires found in blood. The small number of donors limited the genetic and exposure-history diversity represented. Based on pairwise subsampling, the degree of clonotype sharing among donors was expected to be affected by sequencing depth. Compared with non-shared clonotypes, clonotypes shared by all four sorted-subset donors had higher generation probabilities.

Sequencing was done on a sample of naive CD4+ T cells sorted from blood. Interpreted using the paper, the cell subset or site label stands for: CD45RA+ positively selected. The sequence joins TRBV10-3 to TRBJ2-2, and possibly TRBD1, on 6 matching bases. This TCR was recovered from a man aged 18 to 29 in good health. The CDR3 reads as follows: CAISEISGANTGELFF. The nucleotides read TGTGCCATCAGTGAAATTTCAGGGGCGAACACCGGGGAGCTGTTTTTT.